A selection of T cell receptor beta chains follows, all from one sample in a study of T cell changes during pregnancy in multiple sclerosis. Sequencing was performed with immunoSEQ multiplex PCR; in TCRdb, only in-frame clones are kept and a portion is missing. The profile shows 20,000 or so clones, about nine tenths of them singletons. This material consisted of CD8+ T cells from peripheral blood mononuclear cells, taken in the third trimester of pregnancy. These receptors were obtained from a female donor in good health, enrolled as a control in a pregnancy study. Both conserved end residues are part of each CDR3. The D gene is left open where the match is weak. A row's size may be missing; if present it is once, few, many or a size class.

CASSHVQGAGGEKLFF | TRBD1 | - | TRBV4-1
CASGGWPGTDYNSPLHF | TRBD1 | once | TRBV19
CASSPFNPRTPNQPQHF | - | - | TRBV19
CASSFATWETQYF | - | - | TRBV27
CASSQVGGAGGELFF | - | - | TRBV4-3
CASSESTSGSSYNEQFF | TRBD2 | - | TRBV2
CASSLAPGHTLTGELFF | - | once | TRBV5-5
CASSGDIDYGYTF | - | - | TRBV9
CASSDHRGSYEQYF | - | - | TRBV25-1
CASSDLNEKLFF | - | - | TRBV6-1
CASSDSGGYTDTQYF | - | few | TRBV6-4
CASSLFGGGISSYEQYF | - | - | TRBV28
CASTDREFNTEAFF | TRBD1 | - | TRBV6-5
CASSQEQGFSSPLHF | - | - | TRBV4-1
CASSPGDRVRDTQYF | TRBD1 | - | TRBV18
CSVEGAANYGYTF | - | - | TRBV29-1
CASSSWQGYTEAFF | - | - | TRBV11-2
CASGGQNSPLHF | - | - | TRBV2
CASSPIQGALEKLFF | TRBD1 | once | TRBV7-9
CASSQDLGGVNQPQHF | TRBD1 | - | TRBV4-1
CASSENGSGTDTQYF | - | - | TRBV2
CASSQGGPYEQYF | - | - | TRBV4-3
CASSLVRGLGFDEQFF | TRBD2 | - | TRBV11-2
CASSLEGGQQETQYF | - | - | TRBV27
CASRDRAGEQYF | TRBD1 | - | TRBV7-9
CASSQDVGRGQPQHF | - | - | TRBV4-1